What follows describes a single T cell receptor beta chain. This entry belongs to a study of CXCR3-negative and CXCR3-positive naive CD8 T cells. The libraries of TRB cDNA were prepared using 5' RACE with UMI labels. TCRdb reprocessed the 5' RACE reads, with one entry per CDR3 protein and no DNA. This repertoire includes about 92,000 distinct CDR3 sequences. The CDR3 covers 15 residues. CDR1 DFQATT and CDR2 SNEGSKA come from the germline V gene (reference sequence). V gene TRBV20-1 combines with J gene TRBJ2-2; TCRdb's D gene call, TRBD1, goes unchecked for lack of DNA. The receptor's source is a human donor in good health. Some clones in this sample may be carry-over from other donors' samples. Sequencing was done on a sample of naive CXCR3- CD8+ T cells from blood. Subset specified: CD45RO-CCR7+CD27+CD95- naive CD8+ T cells lacking CXCR3 (TNR3-). CDR3 in amino acids: CSAREGAVRTGELFF.